A selection of T cell receptor beta chains follows, all from one sample in a study of blood T cell repertoires in COVID-19. Sequencing was performed with immunoSEQ multiplex PCR; in TCRdb, only in-frame clones are kept and a portion is missing. The sample includes tens of thousands of clones, around nine tenths of them seen just once. Sequenced material: peripheral blood. The receptors stem from a man aged 55 to 70 with COVID-19, enrolled during active disease. Both conserved end residues are part of each CDR3. The D gene is left open where the match is weak. Where a row states a size, it is once, few, many or the class of an expanded clone; other rows omit it.

V	size	D	J	DNA	CDR3
TRBV5-5	.	.	TRBJ1-3	TGTGCCAGCAGCTCCCCCGGGAACCCTGGAAACACCATATATTTT	CASSSPGNPGNTIYF
TRBV18	.	TRBD2	TRBJ2-1	TGTGCCAGCTCCCCCGGGACTAGCGGGACCAATGAGCAGTTCTTC	CASSPGTSGTNEQFF
TRBV6-5	.	TRBD1	TRBJ2-3	TGTGCCAGCAGTCGGGGACAGGGGTACACAGATACGCAGTATTTT	CASSRGQGYTDTQYF
TRBV5-4	.	.	TRBJ1-1	TGTGCCAGCAGCTTGGGGAGGGGTTCAGCTGAAGCTTTCTTT	CASSLGRGSAEAFF
TRBV11-2	few	TRBD1	TRBJ2-1	TGTGCCAGCAGCTTAGAGGGACAGTCCTACAATGAGCAGTTCTTC	CASSLEGQSYNEQFF
TRBV27	.	.	TRBJ2-5	TGTGCCAGCAGTCCAGGGACTGCCGGGGAGACCCAGTACTTC	CASSPGTAGETQYF
TRBV5-1	.	.	TRBJ2-1	TGCGCCAGCAGCTTCCAGGTAAGCTCCTACAATGAGCAGTTCTTC	CASSFQVSSYNEQFF
TRBV20-1	.	TRBD1	TRBJ1-1	TGCAGTGCCAGAGACAGGGAGGGAGCTTTCTTT	CSARDREGAFF
TRBV19	.	.	TRBJ1-5	TGTGCCAGTAGCGCGGGGGGGGCCCAGCATTTT	CASSAGGAQHF
TRBV10-1	.	TRBD1	TRBJ2-7	TGCGCCAGCAGTGAGGACAGGGCCGGCGAGCAGTACTTC	CASSEDRAGEQYF
TRBV6-6	.	.	TRBJ1-1	TGTGCCAGCAGTACCGGCGGGGGGAGAGGGAACACTGAAGCTTTCTTT	CASSTGGGRGNTEAFF
TRBV5-1	.	.	TRBJ1-1	TGCGCCAGCAGAGAGACAGGCCCACGTGACACTGAAGCTTTCTTT	CASRETGPRDTEAFF
TRBV5-1	.	.	TRBJ1-3	TGCGCCAGCAGCAGATTTTTACAGGGAACGAGTGGAAACACCATATATTTT	CASSRFLQGTSGNTIYF
TRBV24-1	.	TRBD2	TRBJ2-3	TGTGCCACCAGTGATTTGACCCTAGCGGGGCTTACGCAGTATTTT	CATSDLTLAGLTQYF
TRBV2	.	TRBD2	TRBJ2-7	TGTGCCAGCAGTCCCTTTGGCGGGAGGTCCTACGAGCAGTACTTC	CASSPFGGRSYEQYF
TRBV9	.	.	TRBJ1-1	TGTGCCAGCAGCCCACTACCGGCTCGGAGGGAAGCTTTCTTT	CASSPLPARREAFF
TRBV5-4	.	TRBD1	TRBJ2-1	TGTGCCAGCAGCCCGGGACAGGGAGGCTACAATGAGCAGTTCTTC	CASSPGQGGYNEQFF
TRBV3-1/TRBV3-2	.	.	TRBJ2-2	TGTGCCAGCAGCCAGCGAAGCGGTGCCTGGGAGCTGTTTTTT	CASSQRSGAWELFF
TRBV5-6	.	.	TRBJ2-6	TGTGCCAGCAGCTTGCAAGGGAGTGGGGCCAACGTCCTGACTTTC	CASSLQGSGANVLTF
TRBV3-1/TRBV3-2	.	TRBD2	TRBJ2-7	TGTGCCAGCACTCCCTCGGGACTAGCGGGAGAGGGGGAGCAGTACTTC	CASTPSGLAGEGEQYF
TRBV10-2	few	TRBD1	TRBJ2-2	TGCGCCAGCAGGGGACAGGGGGCGAAGAACACCGGGGAGCTGTTTTTT	CASRGQGAKNTGELFF
TRBV18	.	.	TRBJ1-1	TGTGCCAGCTCACAGACCCGTACGCGGGGCCCCCATAACACTGAAGCTTTCTTT	CASSQTRTRGPHNTEAFF
TRBV2	.	TRBD1	TRBJ1-5	TGTGCCAGCAGGCGAGGGACAGGGAAGATTGTGAGCAATCAGCCCCAGCATTTT	CASRRGTGKIVSNQPQHF
TRBV19	once	.	TRBJ1-2	TGTGCCAGTAGTCCGGCGGGGGGGGAAGCTAACTATGGCTACACCTTC	CASSPAGGEANYGYTF
TRBV11-2	.	.	TRBJ1-6	TGTGCCAGCAGCTCCTACATGTCCACGGGGTATAATTCACCCCTCCACTTT	CASSSYMSTGYNSPLHF
TRBV24-1	.	TRBD2	TRBJ2-7	TGTGCCACCAGTGACGGACTAGCGGGAGGGCTCTACGAGCAGTACTTC	CATSDGLAGGLYEQYF
TRBV27	.	TRBD1	TRBJ2-7	TGTGCCAGCCTCCGGGCCGGGACAGGGAACTACGAGCAGTACTTC	CASLRAGTGNYEQYF
TRBV28	.	.	TRBJ1-6	TGTGCCGGGAGGTCGGCCAGCTCCTATAATTCACCCCTCCACTTT	CAGRSASSYNSPLHF
TRBV20-1	.	.	TRBJ2-7	TGCAGTGCTAACGGGAAGGCCGAGCAGTACTTC	CSANGKAEQYF
TRBV2	once	.	TRBJ2-5	TGTGCCAGCGAAACCTACTCTCAAGAGACCCAGTACTTC	CASETYSQETQYF
TRBV3-1/TRBV3-2	.	.	TRBJ2-3	TGTGCCAGCAGCCAACGGAGTACAGATACGCAGTATTTT	CASSQRSTDTQYF
TRBV29-1	.	TRBD1	TRBJ2-5	TGCAGCGTTACTTACCGGACAGGAGAGACCCAGTACTTC	CSVTYRTGETQYF
TRBV4-1	.	.	TRBJ2-6	TGCGCCAGCAGCCGAAGTACAGTCTCTGGGGCCAACGTCCTGACTTTC	CASSRSTVSGANVLTF
TRBV9	.	TRBD2	TRBJ2-1	TGTGCCAGCAGCGTAGCGGTAGCGGGAGAGGGTTACAATGAGCAGTTCTTC	CASSVAVAGEGYNEQFF
TRBV28	.	.	TRBJ1-2	TGTGCCAGCAGCCCCGGGGGTTACTATGGCTACACCTTC	CASSPGGYYGYTF